This entry is about one T cell receptor (beta chain). This sample was included in a study of blood T cell repertoires in COVID-19. The overall study: Researchers got acute and convalescent COVID-19 samples from the United States, Italy and Spain.

Looked up from germline, CDR1 is MGHRA and CDR2 is YSYEKL. Trimming took off 0 bases at V and 5 bases at J, with 12 bases between the two ends. The CDR3 covers 15 residues. TCRdb's copy holds only in-frame clones and misses some; the assay was immunoSEQ multiplex PCR. This sample has some 100,000 clones, with around 87% found just once. This clonotype was obtained from a human donor in a cohort sampled during active COVID-19. The sample taken for sequencing was peripheral blood. The V call is TRBV4-1, the J call TRBJ2-3; D is unresolved. CDR3 sequence: CASSQDRPAKDTQYF. CDR3 nucleotide sequence: TGCGCCAGCAGCCAAGATAGGCCAGCGAAAGATACGCAGTATTTT.